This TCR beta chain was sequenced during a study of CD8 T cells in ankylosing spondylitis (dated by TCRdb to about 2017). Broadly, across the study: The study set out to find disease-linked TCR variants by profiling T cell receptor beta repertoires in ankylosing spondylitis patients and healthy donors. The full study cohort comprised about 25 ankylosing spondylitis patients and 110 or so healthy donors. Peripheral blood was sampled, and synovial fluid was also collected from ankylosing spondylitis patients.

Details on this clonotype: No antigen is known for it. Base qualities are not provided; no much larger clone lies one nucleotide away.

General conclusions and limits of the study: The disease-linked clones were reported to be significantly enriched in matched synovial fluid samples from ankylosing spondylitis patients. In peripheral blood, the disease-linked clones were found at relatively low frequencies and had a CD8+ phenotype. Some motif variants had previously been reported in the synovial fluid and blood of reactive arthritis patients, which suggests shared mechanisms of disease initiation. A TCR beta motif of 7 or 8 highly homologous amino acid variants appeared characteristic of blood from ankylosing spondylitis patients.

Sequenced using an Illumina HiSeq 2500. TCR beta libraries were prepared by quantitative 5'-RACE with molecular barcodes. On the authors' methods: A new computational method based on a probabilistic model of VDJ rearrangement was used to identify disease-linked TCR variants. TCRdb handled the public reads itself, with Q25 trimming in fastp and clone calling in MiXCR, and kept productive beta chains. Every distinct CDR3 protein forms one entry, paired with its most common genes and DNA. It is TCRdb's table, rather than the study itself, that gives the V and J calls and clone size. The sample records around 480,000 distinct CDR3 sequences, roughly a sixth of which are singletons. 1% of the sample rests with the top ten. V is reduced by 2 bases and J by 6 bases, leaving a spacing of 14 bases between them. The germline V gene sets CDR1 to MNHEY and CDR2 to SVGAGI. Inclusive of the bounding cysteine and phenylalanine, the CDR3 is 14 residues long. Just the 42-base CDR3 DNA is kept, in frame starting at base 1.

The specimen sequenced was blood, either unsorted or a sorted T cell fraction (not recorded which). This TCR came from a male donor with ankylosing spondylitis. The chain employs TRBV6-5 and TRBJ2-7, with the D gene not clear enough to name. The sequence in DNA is TGTGCCAGCAGTTACGAACTTGGCGGCTCCGAGCAGTACTTC. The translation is CASSYELGGSEQYF.